This passage covers 20 T cell receptor beta chains from one sample sequenced in a study of blood T cell repertoires in COVID-19. Data came from immunoSEQ multiplex PCR; TCRdb stores just in-frame clones and leaves some out. The sample lists approximately 360,000 clones, nearly 90% seen once, with 6.5% to 8% in the top ten. The sequencing input was peripheral blood. Receptor source: a man between 18 and 35 years old with active or convalescent COVID-19.

This chain links TRBV3-1 (or the pseudogene TRBV3-2) with TRBJ2-3; tentatively, D is TRBD2 (8 bases). There are 16 residues in the CDR3. Germline loops: CDR1 LGHDT, CDR2 YNNKEL (reference sequence). Deletions cut 3 bases from V and 1 base from J, with 14 bases between. The chain's CDR3 is CASSQRGRGGTDTQYF. The CDR3, as DNA: TGTGCCAGCAGCCAGAGGGGGCGGGGGGGCACAGATACGCAGTATTTT.

This sequence joins TRBV2 and TRBJ1-1, with TRBD1 identical over 10 bases. Germline values: CDR1 SNHLY, CDR2 FYNNEI. V gave up 6 bases and J gave up 4 bases; unmatched junction bases: 5. This CDR3 is built from 14 residues. As DNA, the CDR3 is TGTGCCAGCAGACCCGGGACAGGGGCCACTGAAGCTTTCTTT. Translation gives CASRPGTGATEAFF.

This clone was seen a single time. The V gene is TRBV5-1, the J gene TRBJ2-7, with 7 bases identical to TRBD1. The germline CDR1 and CDR2 sequences are SGHRS and YFSETQ. V dropped 4 bases and J dropped 3; count of bases not matched to a gene: 13. The length of the CDR3 is 16 residues. The CDR3 DNA follows: TGCGCCAGCAGCGCCAGCCTAGGACAGGTAAACTACGAGCAGTACTTC. Amino acids: CASSASLGQVNYEQYF.

The chain uses TRBV10-3 and TRBJ2-1; 7 nucleotides agree with TRBD1. The CDR3 spans 14 residues. V trimming: 11 bases; J trimming: 0 bases; junction bases outside the gene matches: 7. The germline V gene has CDR1 ENHRY and CDR2 SYGVKD. The CDR3 nucleotides read TGTGCCGGGGCCCGGGACAGCTCCTACAATGAGCAGTTCTTC. This encodes CAGARDSSYNEQFF.

This chain connects TRBV27 to TRBJ1-1, with 8 positions matching TRBD1. The V and J ends lost 6 bases and 0 bases, in that order; junction bases with no gene match: 0. In germline, CDR1 is MNHEY, CDR2 SMNVEV (reference sequence). The CDR3 is 13 amino acids. CDR3 residues: CASSRGLNTEAFF. The CDR3 nucleotides read TGTGCCAGCAGCAGGGGGCTGAACACTGAAGCTTTCTTT.

Written as DNA, the CDR3 is TGTGCCAGCAGCTTAGTCTTTTGGGCTAGCGGGAGGAGGACCGGGGAGCTGTTTTTT. This gives the protein CASSLVFWASGRRTGELFF. The genes are TRBV7-8 and TRBJ2-2; 11 bases are shared with TRBD2. Losses at the gene ends were 1 base for V and 5 bases for J; bases not matched to a gene: 12. The length of the CDR3 is 19 residues. CDR1 and CDR2 (germline): SGHVS, FQNEAQ.

A few counts support this clone. The chain joins TRBV7-3 to TRBJ2-7; D is possibly TRBD2 (6 bases). V was pared by 5 bases and J by 4 bases, with 12 bases between. The CDR3 is made up of 13 amino acids. Looked up from germline, CDR1 is SGHTA and CDR2 is FQGTGA. DNA for the CDR3: TGTGCCAGCAGCCCCGGGGGTGGATACGAGCAGTACTTC. This encodes CASSPGGGYEQYF.

The chain uses TRBV18 and TRBJ1-1; D unclear. V lost 2 bases and J 1 base, leaving 5 bases between the germline ends. Germline CDR1 is KGHSH and CDR2 is LQKENI. This CDR3 is 13 amino acids long. In nucleotides, the CDR3 is TGTGCCAGCTCACCAAACACGAACACTGAAGCTTTCTTT. Protein sequence: CASSPNTNTEAFF.

V usage is TRBV6-5 and J usage is TRBJ1-2; 9 bases agree with TRBD1. Germline trimming cut 5 bases from V and 8 bases from J; bases unmatched to any gene: 12. This CDR3 has 15 amino acids. Germline-derived CDR1 and CDR2 are MNHEY and SVGAGI. This chain's CDR3 is CASSQGQGVYVGYTF. The CDR3 DNA sequence: TGTGCCAGCAGTCAGGGACAGGGCGTTTATGTGGGCTACACCTTC.

Turning to this clone: Other DNA sequences in the same sample also yield this CDR3. The gene calls are TRBV28 and TRBJ2-3; no clear D. V was trimmed by 5 bases and J by 6 bases, leaving 6 bases between them. The germline V gene has CDR1 MDHEN and CDR2 SYDVKM. The CDR3 length is 11 residues. CDR3 sequence (DNA): TGTGCCAGCAGTCTCCGGGATACGCAGTATTTT. As protein: CASSLRDTQYF.

The chain joins TRBV7-2 to TRBJ1-5; the D is unclear. Trimming cost V 5 bases and J 6 bases, with 14 bases left between them. CDR3 length: 14 residues. The germline V gene has CDR1 SGHTA and CDR2 FQGNSA. DNA for the CDR3: TGTGCCAGCAGCCCGGCGGCGATAAGTCAGCCCCAGCATTTT. This codes for CASSPAAISQPQHF.

V gene TRBV27 combines with J gene TRBJ1-2; D gene ambiguous. CDR1 and CDR2 (germline): MNHEY, SMNVEV (reference sequence). V was clipped by 3 bases and J by 6 bases, with 14 bases between them. The CDR3 is 14 residues long. The CDR3 protein is CASSFSGQVNGYTF. CDR3 sequence (DNA): TGTGCCAGCAGTTTCTCTGGGCAGGTCAATGGCTACACCTTC.

The rearrangement links TRBV7-8 to TRBJ1-5, with D maybe TRBD1 (5 bases). Germline values: CDR1 SGHVS, CDR2 FQNEAQ. The CDR3 is 15 residues long. Trimming left V 0 bases short and J 4 bases short, with 10 bases between. The chain's CDR3 is CASSLAGGGNQPQHF. CDR3 nucleotides: TGTGCCAGCAGCTTAGCCGGGGGTGGGAATCAGCCCCAGCATTTT.

This chain joins TRBV7-6 and TRBJ2-7; 10 positions agree with TRBD1. The CDR3 extends over 15 amino acids. Germline CDR1 reads SGHVS; CDR2 reads FNYEAQ. J gave up 3 bases and V 3 bases, and 5 bases lay outside the gene matches. CDR3 coding DNA: TGTGCCAGCAGCTTCGGGACAGGGGAGGTCTACGAGCAGTACTTC. Protein product: CASSFGTGEVYEQYF.

The chain uses TRBV18 and TRBJ1-1; D is unresolved. The V end lost 2 bases, the J end lost 1 base, and 8 bases lay between the germline ends. Germline CDR1 and CDR2: KGHSH and LQKENI. The CDR3 totals 14 residues. CDR3 sequence reads: CASSPGLKNTEAFF. CDR3 nucleotides: TGTGCCAGCTCACCAGGCCTGAAGAACACTGAAGCTTTCTTT.

Concerning this clone: This CDR3 is also generated by other DNA sequences in the sample. The V gene is TRBV6-6, the J gene TRBJ1-5; 9 positions match TRBD1. Germline V CDR1 and CDR2: MNHNY, SVGAGI (reference sequence). The CDR3 spans 14 residues. Germline trimming cut 6 bases from V and 4 bases from J; bases unmatched to any gene: 4. CDR3 DNA sequence: TGTGCCAGCAGCCCTGACAGGGGGAATCAGCCCCAGCATTTT. Translated, it gives CASSPDRGNQPQHF.

The V and J genes are TRBV2 and TRBJ2-2, with 11 bases lining up with TRBD1. Germline assignment: CDR1 SNHLY and CDR2 FYNNEI. The CDR3 consists of 15 residues. V shed 5 bases and J 4 bases; nucleotides not matched to a gene: 3. The CDR3 DNA follows: TGTGCCAGCAGTAGGGACAGGGGGAGCACCGGGGAGCTGTTTTTT. Translated, it gives CASSRDRGSTGELFF.

The genes are TRBV6-2 or TRBV6-3 and TRBJ2-7, with a weak D call TRBD2 (7 bases). The CDR3 totals 16 residues. Germline CDR1 reads MNHEY; CDR2 reads SVGEGT. Trimming left V 0 bases short and J 0 bases short, with 12 bases between. The CDR3, as DNA: TGTGCCAGCAGTTACTCCCGCGGGGGCGCCTCCTACGAGCAGTACTTC. It yields the protein CASSYSRGGASYEQYF.

The CDR3 DNA follows: TGTGCCAGCAGCCGAATTAGCGGGAGGGCCGCGGAAGAGACCCAGTACTTC. Its translation is CASSRISGRAAEETQYF. This sequence joins TRBV13 and TRBJ2-5; 11 nucleotides match TRBD2. This CDR3 spans 17 amino acids. Germline-derived CDR1 and CDR2 are PRHDT and FYEKMQ (reference sequence). The junction had 11 bases not matched to a gene; V was cut back by 5 bases and J by 3 bases.

The table lists this clone with a count of one. The chain carries TRBV19 and TRBJ1-4; weak D call: TRBD1 (6 bases). Germline CDR1 reads LNHDA; CDR2 reads SQIVND (reference sequence). V lost 6 bases to trimming and J lost 0 bases, with 14 bases between them. This CDR3 has 16 amino acids. The CDR3 region is CASSQGNHATNEKLFF. The CDR3 DNA reads TGTGCCAGTAGCCAGGGGAACCATGCAACTAATGAAAAACTGTTTTTT.